Following are 3 T cell receptor beta chains from one sample sequenced in a study of early T cells in non-severe SARS-CoV-2 infection. TCRdb used MiXCR to reprocess the 5' RACE reads, holding one entry per CDR3 protein. The sample lists 30,000 to 45,000 distinct CDR3 sequences, roughly 9.7% seen once, with about 12% in the top ten. Source material: whole blood. The receptors here all came from an adult who was a healthcare worker with PCR-confirmed SARS-CoV-2 infection or an uninfected control (not recorded which).

This chain joins TRBV7-9 and TRBJ2-1; 7 nucleotides agree with TRBD1. The V gene end was trimmed by 3 bases and the J gene end by 8 bases; junction bases not matched to a gene: 13. CDR1 and CDR2 from the germline V gene are SEHNR and FQNEAQ (reference sequence). CDR3 size: 16 residues. CDR3 in amino acids: CASSLRPGQTGDEQFF. The CDR3 DNA reads TGTGCCAGCAGCTTGCGGCCGGGACAGACCGGGGATGAGCAGTTCTTC.

By frequency in the sample, this clonotype is medium-sized. The rearrangement links TRBV27 to TRBJ2-5; D not certain. Germline CDR1 is MNHEY and CDR2 is SMNVEV (reference sequence). Trimming removed 5 bases from V and 2 bases from J, with 9 bases in between. This CDR3 has 13 amino acids. DNA of the CDR3: TGTGCCAGCAGTGCCCGGTGGCAAGAGACCCAGTACTTC. Its translation: CASSARWQETQYF.

This clonotype has ten or more counts. The V gene is TRBV20-1, the J gene TRBJ2-3; perhaps TRBD2 as D (6 bases). The CDR3 is made up of 13 amino acids. Deletions cut 7 bases from V and 1 base from J, with 12 bases between. From germline, CDR1 is DFQATT and CDR2 SNEGSKA (reference sequence). The CDR3 DNA reads as TGCAGTGGGGAGGAGCCTGGCACAGATACGCAGTATTTT. It encodes CSGEEPGTDTQYF.